A selection of T cell receptor beta chains follows, all from one sample in a study of OX40 agonist ivuxolimab in advanced cancers. The repertoire was sequenced with immunoSEQ multiplex PCR; TCRdb's copy has only in-frame clones and lacks some. The data show 9,500 to 12,000 clones, 80% to 90% seen once. The specimen was CD4+ or CD8+ T cells sorted from blood, collected in a trial of the OX40 agonist ivuxolimab. These TCRs come from an adult with an advanced solid tumor such as melanoma, head and neck, liver or kidney cancer. The conserved cysteine and the conserved F or W are not part of the CDR3 here. Where a row states a size, it is once, few, many or the class of an expanded clone; other rows omit it.

length	J	size	V	CDR3
10	TRBJ2-7	once	TRBV6-5	ASSGPGLEQY
14	TRBJ2-7	few	TRBV4-1	ASSPTSEIHSYEQY
13	TRBJ2-5	-	TRBV4-1	ASSQAPGGQETQY
13	TRBJ1-1	-	TRBV28	ASSWGGRSNTEAF
12	TRBJ2-2	-	TRBV4-1	ASSQVGGTGELF
12	TRBJ2-1	-	TRBV19	ATSRTGLYNEQF
9	TRBJ2-7	-	TRBV19	ASSRNYEQY
13	TRBJ2-7	-	TRBV2	ASSPVTGSIYEQY
15	TRBJ2-5	once	TRBV19	ASSTRQGGRPQETQY
14	TRBJ2-5	few	TRBV27	ASSLFSGSGEETQY
12	TRBJ2-3	-	TRBV2	ASYTGGPADTQY
9	TRBJ2-1	-	TRBV20-1	SGTDGYEQF
12	TRBJ1-5	-	TRBV11-2	ASSLEGGNQPQH
9	TRBJ2-1	medium-sized	TRBV29-1	SVLAGLEQF
12	TRBJ2-5	-	TRBV27	ASSGTGVGETQY
11	TRBJ2-3	few	TRBV9	ASSVQGTDTQY
11	TRBJ2-1	-	TRBV7-9	ASSLHDVDEQF
9	TRBJ2-3	-	TRBV9	ASSASDTQY
11	TRBJ2-7	-	TRBV5-6	ASSFPGSYEQY
17	TRBJ2-2	-	TRBV7-9	ASSQQFGAGTPTAGELF
12	TRBJ2-5	-	TRBV13	ASSLGLMGETQY
9	TRBJ2-7	-	TRBV7-2	ASSRGSEQY
12	TRBJ2-5	-	TRBV6-1	ASSAGAKVETQY